A selection of T cell receptor beta chains follows, all from one sample in a study of cytomegalovirus exposure and HLA in healthy donors. Some clones are missing from TCRdb's copy, which holds only in-frame ones; the method was immunoSEQ multiplex PCR. The sample lists around 100,000 clones; around two thirds were seen once. The sequenced material came from PBMCs. The receptors were sampled from a man aged 50 to 59 in good health and CMV-seropositive. The CDR3 runs from the conserved cysteine through the conserved F or W. Fields, in order: J gene, clone size, V gene, D gene, CDR3 DNA, CDR3 protein. The D gene is left open where the match is weak. Expanded clones get a size class; other rows say once, few or many, or leave the size out.

>TRBJ1-3|few|TRBV6-5|NA
TGTGCCAGCAGTTTGGCTCGGCGGGCCTCTGGAAACACCATATATTTT
CASSLARRASGNTIYF
>TRBJ1-6|NA|TRBV19|TRBD1
TGTGCCAGTAGCCTGGGACAGAATAATTCACCCCTCCACTTT
CASSLGQNNSPLHF
>TRBJ2-7|NA|TRBV6-5|NA
TGTGCCAGCAGTTATGACGCAGGAACCTACGAGCAGTACTTC
CASSYDAGTYEQYF
>TRBJ2-1|few|TRBV28|NA
TGTGCCAGCAGTCCAACCTACAATGAGCAGTTCTTC
CASSPTYNEQFF
>TRBJ1-5|NA|TRBV2|NA
TGTGCCAGCAGTGAAAGGGGCAGAACCCAGCATTTT
CASSERGRTQHF
>TRBJ1-4|NA|TRBV4-2|NA
TGTGCCAGCAGCCACGAAGGGGCAGCTAATGAAAAACTGTTTTTT
CASSHEGAANEKLFF
>TRBJ2-3|NA|TRBV30|NA
TGTGCCTGGGGGAGGGGGGGGGTCCGGGATACGCAGTATTTT
CAWGRGGVRDTQYF
>TRBJ1-3|once|TRBV28|NA
TGTGCCAGCAGTTCCCTTGGAAACACCATATATTTT
CASSSLGNTIYF
>TRBJ1-1|NA|TRBV5-1|TRBD1
TGCGCCAGCAGCGTAACAGGGGGAGGTGAAGCTTTCTTT
CASSVTGGGEAFF
>TRBJ1-5|NA|TRBV19|NA
TGTGCCAGTACCGGACAGTTAAGCAATCAGCCCCAGCATTTT
CASTGQLSNQPQHF
>TRBJ2-5|NA|TRBV7-2|TRBD1
TGTGCCAGCAGCTTGGGGACAGGGACTCTGGGAGAGACCCAGTACTTC
CASSLGTGTLGETQYF
>TRBJ2-1|NA|TRBV5-4|TRBD2
TGTGCCAGCAGCACCAAACTTAGCGGGGGGGACAATGAGCAGTTCTTC
CASSTKLSGGDNEQFF
>TRBJ2-7|NA|TRBV21-1|NA
TGTGCCAGCAGCAAAATGGGAGGGAGCTACTCCTACGAGCAGTACTTC
CASSKMGGSYSYEQYF
>TRBJ2-4|NA|TRBV19|NA
TGTGCCAGTAGTAAGAGGGGGATTCAGTACTTC
CASSKRGIQYF
>TRBJ2-3|NA|TRBV12-5|TRBD2
TGTGCTAGTAGGGGCCAGCGGGGGATAAATACGCAGTATTTT
CASRGQRGINTQYF
>TRBJ1-1|NA|TRBV9|NA
TGTGCCAGCAGCGTTGACATGAACACTGAAGCTTTCTTT
CASSVDMNTEAFF
>TRBJ1-2|NA|TRBV27|NA
TGTGCCAGCAGTCCGAGACGGACAGACCTCTATGGCTACACCTTC
CASSPRRTDLYGYTF
>TRBJ2-1|medium-sized|TRBV5-6|NA
TGTGCCAGCAGCTCCCCTAGGATAAATGAGCAGTTCTTC
CASSSPRINEQFF
>TRBJ2-7|NA|TRBV4-2|TRBD2
TGTGCCAGCAGCCAAGATACTAGCGGGGCCTCCTACGAGCAGTACTTC
CASSQDTSGASYEQYF
>TRBJ1-6|NA|TRBV14|TRBD1
TGTGCCAGCAGCCAAGAGGACAGGGGGTGGATTTCACCCCTCCACTTT
CASSQEDRGWISPLHF
>TRBJ1-2|NA|TRBV2|TRBD1
TGTGCCAGCACCAAAGGGGACAGCCTACTAAATTATTATGGCTACACCTTC
CASTKGDSLLNYYGYTF
>TRBJ1-1|few|TRBV6-1|TRBD1
TGTGCCAGCAGTGCTCCGGGACAGATGAACACTGAAGCTTTCTTT
CASSAPGQMNTEAFF
>TRBJ2-3|once|TRBV5-1|NA
TGCGCCAGCAGCCTGGGGGTGGCGGCAGATACGCAGTATTTT
CASSLGVAADTQYF
>TRBJ2-1|NA|TRBV6-4|TRBD2
TGTGCCAGCAGTTGGATAGCGGGAGACAATGAGCAGTTCTTC
CASSWIAGDNEQFF
>TRBJ2-5|NA|TRBV10-1|TRBD2
TGCGCCAGCAGTGAGTCGACTAGCGGGAGTACGGAGACCCAGTACTTC
CASSESTSGSTETQYF
>TRBJ2-1|NA|TRBV18|TRBD2
TGTGCCAGCTCAACTAGCGAGAACAATGAGCAGTTCTTC
CASSTSENNEQFF